Listed here is a single T cell receptor beta chain. Its matching antigen is unknown. The sample is drawn from a study of cytotoxic CD8 clonotypes in ibrutinib-treated CLL. PBMCs were cryopreserved, and approximately 1.8 micrograms of genomic DNA from them went into TCR beta libraries. Study conclusions and caveats: Sustained-remission patients were sampled at different times than progressing patients were. Public clonotypes, found uncommonly, either contracted or stayed stable on treatment. Elevated clonality accompanied ibrutinib response, with a return toward baseline values at progression.

Libraries were prepared by immunoSEQ multiplex PCR; TCRdb keeps only in-frame clonotypes and omits some of them. The table records some 200,000 clones, approximately 70% of them present only once. V lost 3 bases, J lost 6 bases, and 13 bases lay in between. The germline gives CDR1 SGDLS, CDR2 YYNGEE. The CDR3 sequence is 14 residues long. The chain has TRBV9 and TRBJ1-5, with D perhaps TRBD1 (5 bases). The clonotype was recovered from a human donor with chronic lymphocytic leukemia. The sample consisted of PBMCs, taken after 12 months of ibrutinib treatment. CDR3 nucleotides: TGTGCCAGCAGCGCTGCAGGGTCCTCTCAGCCCCAGCATTTT. It specifies CASSAAGSSQPQHF.